This T cell receptor (beta chain) was recorded in a study of OX40 agonist ivuxolimab in advanced cancers. The V gene lost 10 bases and the J gene lost 3 bases, with 13 bases spanning the gap. CDR3 length: 13 amino acids. Germline CDR1 reads ENHRY; CDR2 reads SYGVKD. The repertoire was sequenced with immunoSEQ multiplex PCR; TCRdb's copy has only in-frame clones and lacks some. This table holds 80,000 to 90,000 clones, 80% to 90% found once. Sample: CD4+ or CD8+ T cells sorted from blood, taken in a trial of the OX40 agonist ivuxolimab. The V and J genes are TRBV10-3 and TRBJ1-5; D ambiguous. The sequence was collected from an adult with an advanced solid tumor such as melanoma, head and neck, liver or kidney cancer. This CDR3 is CATAEPANQPQHF. The CDR3 DNA follows: TGTGCCACCGCAGAACCCGCCAATCAGCCCCAGCATTTT.